The 29 T cell receptor beta chains below all came from one sample that was sequenced in a study of a mutant IDH1 vaccine in newly diagnosed glioma. What these receptors recognize is not known. Sequenced by immunoSEQ multiplex PCR; TCRdb stores in-frame clones only, minus some. The sample yields approximately 50,000 clones, about three quarters seen once. Time point described: week 47, end of study. Vaccination used 300 ug of mutant IDH1 20-mer peptide per dose, with topical imiquimod. The input for sequencing was PBMCs, taken from a glioma patient whose treatment included an IDH1 peptide vaccine. The receptors stem from a woman in her thirties or forties with glioma. Some clones in this sample may be carry-over from other donors' samples.

The gene calls are TRBV7-9 and TRBJ2-5, with TRBD1 identical over 10 bases. J was trimmed by 4 bases and V by 6 bases; bases with no gene match: 8. The length of the CDR3 is 15 residues. Germline V gives CDR1 SEHNR, CDR2 FQNEAQ (reference sequence). The CDR3: CASRRTGQGIETQYF. CDR3 DNA sequence: TGTGCCAGCAGACGTACGGGACAGGGGATAGAGACCCAGTACTTC.

V usage is TRBV5-8 and J usage is TRBJ2-5; D is perhaps TRBD1 or TRBD2 (5 bases each). Per germline, CDR1 SGHTS and CDR2 YDEGEE. The CDR3 has 14 amino acids. Trimming removed 0 bases at V and 5 bases at J, with 11 bases between. Here the CDR3 DNA reads TGTGCCAGCAGCTTGGGATCCGGGGCGGAGACCCAGTACTTC. Translation: CASSLGSGAETQYF. The whole variable domain, filled in from reference TRBV5-8 and TRBJ2-5, reads EAGVTQSPTHLIKTRGQQATLRCSPISGHTSVYWYQQALGLGLQFLLWYDEGEERNRGNFPPRFSGRQFPNYSSELNVNALELEDSALYLCASSLGSGAETQYFGPGTRLLVL.

The chain joins TRBV5-1 to TRBJ2-3, with 8 bases that match TRBD2. Germline V gene data show CDR1 as SGHRS and CDR2 as YFSETQ. Trimming took 3 bases from V and 5 from J; bases not matched to a gene: 14. CDR3 length: 17 residues. CDR3 in DNA: TGCGCCAGCAGCTCCATCCTGTCAGCGGGGGCGGGAGATACGCAGTATTTT. Its translation is CASSSILSAGAGDTQYF.

This chain links TRBV7-8 with TRBJ2-3; D ambiguous. There are 15 residues in the CDR3. V lost 1 base, J lost 5 bases, and 13 bases lay in between. Germline V gene sequence: CDR1 SGHVS, CDR2 FQNEAQ. The CDR3 bases are TGTGCCAGCAGCTTAGAGGGCTCCCTTTTAGATACGCAGTATTTT. This translates into CASSLEGSLLDTQYF.

The genes are TRBV7-9 and TRBJ2-5, with 11 bases that match TRBD2. Germline assignment: CDR1 SEHNR and CDR2 FQNEAQ (reference sequence). This CDR3 has 15 amino acids. V trimming: 6 bases; J trimming: 5 bases; junction bases outside the gene matches: 8. This chain's CDR3 is CASRASGGFLETQYF. The CDR3 region has the DNA TGTGCCAGCAGGGCTAGCGGGGGGTTTCTGGAGACCCAGTACTTC.

This clone occurred once. V usage is TRBV5-4 and J usage is TRBJ1-2; 8 bases fit TRBD1. Germline CDR1 and CDR2: SGHNT and YYREEE (reference sequence). The CDR3 loop spans 14 amino acids. J was trimmed by 8 bases and V by 5 bases; bases with no gene match: 11. The CDR3 loop reads CASRRTGSGEGYTF. For the CDR3, the DNA is TGTGCCAGCAGGCGGACAGGGAGTGGGGAAGGCTACACCTTC.

The V call is TRBV7-9, the J call TRBJ1-2; D unresolved. This CDR3 contains 14 residues. CDR1 is SEHNR, CDR2 FQNEAQ, per germline (reference sequence). V lost 5 bases, J lost 4 bases, and 14 bases lay in between. CDR3 loop: CASSPGGLLYGYTF. The CDR3 DNA reads as TGTGCCAGCAGCCCCGGCGGGCTTCTCTATGGCTACACCTTC.

The chain recombines TRBV5-1 with TRBJ1-2; D might be TRBD1 (5 bases). CDR1 is SGHRS and CDR2 is YFSETQ in the germline V gene. The CDR3 has 14 amino acids. Trimming pared 4 bases from V and 6 bases from J, leaving 16 bases between. Here the CDR3 reads CASSTWGESDGYTF. The CDR3 coding sequence is TGCGCCAGCAGCACATGGGGGGAGAGCGATGGCTACACCTTC.

The table lists this clone with a few counts. The chain employs TRBV6-5 and TRBJ1-1; D unresolved. The CDR3 has 13 amino acids. V lost 4 bases and J lost 0, with 6 bases in between. CDR1 and CDR2 (germline): MNHEY, SVGAGI. CDR3 amino acids: CASSSGLNTEAFF. DNA of the CDR3: TGTGCCAGCAGTTCTGGGTTGAACACTGAAGCTTTCTTT.

This rearrangement joins TRBV4-1 to TRBJ1-1; D might be TRBD1 (6 bases). The CDR3 is 19 amino acids. The ends were cut back, 4 bases at V and 8 bases at J, with 32 bases in the middle. Germline CDR1 is MGHRA and CDR2 is YSYEKL. CDR3 sequence reads: CASSLTDVEGRTAPAEAFF. DNA for the CDR3: TGCGCCAGCAGCCTAACTGATGTTGAGGGTAGGACAGCTCCCGCGGAAGCTTTCTTT.

The chain combines TRBV19 with TRBJ1-1, with a weak D call TRBD1 (5 bases). CDR3 length: 15 amino acids. V was shortened by 3 bases and J by 5 bases, with 16 bases between the two germline ends. CDR1 and CDR2 (germline): LNHDA, SQIVND (reference sequence). The DNA of the CDR3 is TGTGCCAGTAGTATGTTGGGACCACCATGGACTGAAGCTTTCTTT. Its translation is CASSMLGPPWTEAFF.

The rearrangement links TRBV7-8 to TRBJ1-1; no reliable D call. CDR1 is SGHVS and CDR2 is FQNEAQ in the germline V gene. Trimming stripped 0 bases from V and 1 base from J, with 3 bases between. CDR3 size: 13 residues. The CDR3 nucleotides read TGTGCCAGCAGCTTAGCAAGGAACACTGAAGCTTTCTTT. Encoded protein: CASSLARNTEAFF.

The chain is built from TRBV7-6 and TRBJ2-3; weak D call: TRBD2 (5 bases). This CDR3 has 18 residues. In germline, CDR1 is SGHVS, CDR2 FNYEAQ. V lost 0 bases to trimming and J lost 0 bases, with 16 bases between them. The DNA of the CDR3 is TGTGCCAGCAGCTTAGCTCCCATGATACTAGGGAGCACAGATACGCAGTATTTT. Its protein product is CASSLAPMILGSTDTQYF.

The chain has TRBV2 and TRBJ2-1; D uncertain. Trimming stripped 8 bases from V and 9 bases from J, with 8 bases between. Germline CDR1 is SNHLY and CDR2 is FYNNEI. This CDR3 is 10 amino acids long. CDR3 coding DNA: TGTGCCAGCCAAGGCGGTGAGCAGTTCTTC. It codes for CASQGGEQFF.

V gene TRBV12-5 combines with J gene TRBJ2-1, with TRBD2 matching over 8 bases. This CDR3 has 17 amino acids. Germline V CDR1 and CDR2: LGHNT, FRNRAP. The J segment lost 6 bases and the V segment lost 0 bases, leaving 10 bases of the junction unmatched. CDR3 amino acids: CASGLVQRGGLGNEQFF. CDR3 bases: TGTGCTAGTGGTTTGGTACAACGGGGGGGCCTTGGCAATGAGCAGTTCTTC. Together with reference TRBV12-5 and TRBJ2-1, the CDR3 gives the full variable domain: DARVTQTPRHKVTEMGQEVTMRCQPILGHNTVFWYRQTMMQGLELLAYFRNRAPLDDSGMPKDRFSAEMPDATLATLKIQPSEPRDSAVYFCASGLVQRGGLGNEQFFGPGTRLTVL.

This chain connects TRBV6-5 to TRBJ1-2; the match to TRBD1 covers 8 bases. The CDR3 covers 15 residues. Germline trimming cut 0 bases from V and 8 bases from J; bases unmatched to any gene: 8. CDR1 is MNHEY, CDR2 SVGAGI, per germline. This CDR3 reads CASSYSGQVMSGYTF. The DNA for the CDR3 is TGTGCCAGCAGTTACTCGGGACAGGTGATGTCCGGCTACACCTTC.

The chain couples TRBV6-5 to TRBJ2-7; 7 nucleotides match TRBD1. CDR1 and CDR2 from the germline V gene are MNHEY and SVGAGI. The CDR3 is 15 amino acids. The V segment lost 6 bases and the J segment 3 bases; nucleotides outside the gene matches: 11. CDR3 residues: CASSETGARGYEQYF. CDR3 coding DNA: TGTGCCAGCAGCGAAACAGGGGCGAGGGGCTACGAGCAGTACTTC.

This sequence joins TRBV27 and TRBJ2-7; tentatively, D is TRBD2 (5 bases). The germline gives CDR1 MNHEY, CDR2 SMNVEV (reference sequence). The V end lost 5 bases, the J end lost 6 bases, and 14 bases lay between the germline ends. The CDR3 totals 13 residues. Here the CDR3 DNA reads TGTGCCAGCAGTCCCACCCCCCGGGGCGAGCAGTACTTC. It is translated as CASSPTPRGEQYF.

The genes are TRBV15 and TRBJ1-2, with D possibly being TRBD1 (5 bases). The CDR3 spans 13 residues. V was pared by 1 base and J by 14 bases, with 17 bases between. The germline gives CDR1 LNHNV, CDR2 YYDKDF (reference sequence). CDR3 sequence reads: CATSRGGSSAGTF. CDR3 coding DNA: TGTGCCACCAGCAGAGGGGGGTCCAGTGCGGGGACCTTC.

The J gene is TRBJ1-5, the V gene TRBV27; D not resolved. V was shortened by 6 bases and J by 2 bases, with 14 bases between the two germline ends. Germline V gene data show CDR1 as MNHEY and CDR2 as SMNVEV (reference sequence). The CDR3 totals 15 residues. The CDR3 region has the DNA TGTGCCAGCAGGGGCTTCATGGGAGGCAATCAGCCCCAGCATTTT. This translates into CASRGFMGGNQPQHF.

The chain recombines TRBV10-3 with TRBJ2-6; D is uncertain. Germline-derived CDR1 and CDR2 are ENHRY and SYGVKD. The CDR3 has 15 amino acids. The ends were cut back, 7 bases at V and 2 bases at J, with 12 bases in the middle. CDR3 in DNA: TGTGCCATCACTTTTGGCCTGGCTGGGGCCAACGTCCTGACTTTC. Protein sequence: CAITFGLAGANVLTF.

This clone was counted a few times. The chain links TRBV30 to TRBJ1-2, with D possibly TRBD1 on 5 matching bases. V was clipped by 2 bases and J by 2 bases, with 12 bases between them. The CDR3 loop spans 14 amino acids. From germline, CDR1 is GTSNPN and CDR2 SVGIG (reference sequence). The CDR3 loop reads CAWSLSGANYGYTF. The CDR3 DNA reads as TGTGCCTGGAGTCTCTCCGGGGCCAACTATGGCTACACCTTC. Full variable domain (remainder filled in from reference TRBV30 and TRBJ1-2): SQTIHQWPATLVQPVGSPLSLECTVEGTSNPNLYWYRQAAGRGLQLLFYSVGIGQISSEVPQNLSASRPQDRQFILSSKKLLLSDSGFYLCAWSLSGANYGYTFGSGTRLTVV.

The rearrangement uses TRBV9 and TRBJ2-7; 8 nucleotides agree with TRBD2. V dropped 3 bases and J dropped 1; count of bases not matched to a gene: 9. The CDR3 spans 16 residues. Germline CDR1 and CDR2: SGDLS and YYNGEE. The CDR3 protein is CASSAGGGRLSYEQYF. CDR3 DNA: TGTGCCAGCAGCGCCGGGGGGGGACGCCTATCCTACGAGCAGTACTTC.

This chain links TRBV19 with TRBJ1-2; tentatively, D is TRBD1 (6 bases). With 3 bases removed from V and 8 bases from J, the gap between germline ends came to 13 bases. Germline assignment: CDR1 LNHDA and CDR2 SQIVND (reference sequence). The CDR3 consists of 13 residues. CDR3 DNA sequence: TGTGCCAGTAGTATCCGTGGGGGCAACGGCTACACCTTC. Its translation is CASSIRGGNGYTF.

The V call is TRBV9, the J call TRBJ2-1, with D maybe TRBD2 (7 bases). V gave up 3 bases and J gave up 7 bases, with 17 bases separating them. This CDR3 region has 15 residues. Germline V lookup: CDR1 SGDLS, CDR2 YYNGEE. The CDR3 region is CASSEGGGGRNEQFF. The CDR3, as DNA: TGTGCCAGCAGCGAGGGAGGGGGGGGCAGAAATGAGCAGTTCTTC. Together with reference TRBV9 and TRBJ2-1, the CDR3 gives the full variable domain: DSGVTQTPKHLITATGQRVTLRCSPRSGDLSVYWYQQSLDQGLQFLIQYYNGEERAKGNILERFSAQQFPDLHSELNLSSLELGDSALYFCASSEGGGGRNEQFFGPGTRLTVL.

V is TRBV30 and J is TRBJ2-3; D may correspond to TRBD1 or TRBD2 (5 bases each). Deletions cut 0 bases from V and 6 bases from J, with 16 bases between. The V gene's germline CDR1 is GTSNPN and CDR2 SVGIG (reference sequence). The CDR3 length is 15 residues. CDR3 amino acids: CAWSVGGGQADTQYF. The CDR3 DNA is TGTGCCTGGAGTGTGGGCGGAGGACAAGCGGATACGCAGTATTTT.

The chain couples TRBV14 to TRBJ2-7; no clear D gene. The CDR3 has 12 residues. Deletions cut 4 bases from V and 3 bases from J, with 7 bases between. Germline V gene data show CDR1 as SGHDN and CDR2 as FVKESK. For the CDR3, the DNA is TGTGCCAGCAGCCCGGACCTCTACGAGCAGTACTTC. Residues: CASSPDLYEQYF.

The J gene is TRBJ2-7, the V gene TRBV2; tentatively, D is TRBD1 (5 bases). The CDR3 is made up of 14 amino acids. Germline CDR1 is SNHLY and CDR2 is FYNNEI. The V and J ends lost 2 bases and 6 bases respectively, with 14 bases between them. The CDR3 reads CASSEFGHQGEQYF. CDR3 in DNA: TGTGCCAGCAGTGAATTCGGACACCAGGGCGAGCAGTACTTC.

This chain connects TRBV7-9 to TRBJ1-2; possibly TRBD1 for D (5 bases). The CDR3 covers 14 residues. Trimming stripped 1 base from V and 4 bases from J, with 10 bases between. Germline-derived CDR1 and CDR2 are SEHNR and FQNEAQ (reference sequence). The CDR3 spells CASSLGQGPYGYTF. The CDR3 region has the DNA TGTGCCAGCAGCTTAGGCCAGGGACCCTATGGCTACACCTTC.